This TCR beta chain came from a study of blood T cell repertoires in COVID-19. At the level of the study: The analysed material was cDNA or gDNA that came from T cells, B-cell-depleted T cells, or PBMCs.

Germline CDR1 is SGDLS and CDR2 is YYNGEE. Trimming shortened V by 0 bases and J by 5 bases, and 8 bases separated the two germline ends. The CDR3 covers 14 residues. Some clones are missing from TCRdb's copy, which holds only in-frame ones; the method was immunoSEQ multiplex PCR. The repertoire holds over 250,000 clones, more than 75% seen once, with about 10% in the top ten. The V call is TRBV9, the J call TRBJ2-2, with D perhaps matching TRBD1 (5 bases). What was sequenced was peripheral blood. The TCR sequence derives from a man aged 35-49 years who had recovered from COVID-19. The CDR3 DNA follows: TGTGCCAGCAGCGTAGATTCAGGGACCGGGGAGCTGTTTTTT. This encodes CASSVDSGTGELFF.